One sample yielded the 8 T cell receptor beta chains listed below, sequenced in a study of blood T cell repertoires in COVID-19. Some clones are missing from TCRdb's copy, which holds only in-frame ones; the method was immunoSEQ multiplex PCR. The data show 75,000 to 80,000 clones, approximately 90% seen once. Source material: peripheral blood. The source of these receptors is a human donor in a cohort sampled during active COVID-19.

This sequence joins TRBV7-9 and TRBJ1-1; 7 bases line up with TRBD1. This CDR3 region has 14 residues. CDR1 and CDR2 from the germline V gene are SEHNR and FQNEAQ (reference sequence). Germline trimming cut 1 base from V and 1 base from J; bases unmatched to any gene: 0. CDR3 residues: CASSLGDRNTEAFF. DNA for the CDR3: TGTGCCAGCAGCTTAGGGGACAGGAACACTGAAGCTTTCTTT. Full variable domain (missing parts from reference TRBV7-9 and TRBJ1-1): DTGVSQNPRHKITKRGQNVTFRCDPISEHNRLYWYRQTLGQGPEFLTYFQNEAQLEKSRLLSDRFSAERPKGSFSTLEIQRTEQGDSAMYLCASSLGDRNTEAFFGQGTRLTVV.

This clone has only a few counts. V gene TRBV2 combines with J gene TRBJ2-7; no definite D call. The CDR3 spans 15 residues. V lost 5 bases to trimming and J lost 3 bases, with 17 bases between them. Germline assignment: CDR1 SNHLY and CDR2 FYNNEI. CDR3 in amino acids: CASSRSNFNIYEQYF. Written as DNA, the CDR3 is TGTGCCAGCAGTCGATCAAATTTTAACATCTACGAGCAGTACTTC.

The chain recombines TRBV5-4 with TRBJ2-1, with TRBD1 matching over 9 bases. The J segment lost 0 bases and the V segment lost 4 bases, leaving 2 bases of the junction unmatched. CDR1 SGHNT and CDR2 YYREEE come from the germline V gene (reference sequence). The CDR3 consists of 15 residues. The CDR3 is CASSRQGVSYNEQFF. CDR3 coding DNA: TGTGCCAGCAGCCGACAGGGGGTCTCCTACAATGAGCAGTTCTTC.

J is TRBJ2-7 and V is TRBV18, with D perhaps TRBD1 (6 bases). The CDR3 loop spans 14 amino acids. Germline V gene sequence: CDR1 KGHSH, CDR2 LQKENI. V was pared by 6 bases and J by 3 bases, with 15 bases between. In DNA, the CDR3 is TGTGCCAGCTCCCACACTTCGGACAGCTACGAGCAGTACTTC. Protein product: CASSHTSDSYEQYF.

This chain connects TRBV21-1 to TRBJ2-1; TRBD2, as called in the table, went unchecked against the DNA. TRBV21-1 is deemed a pseudogene. The CDR3 runs to 15 residues. The DNA of the CDR3 is TGTGCCAGCAGCAGCCGGGGGGGTTCCTACAATGAGCAGTTCTTC. Residues: CASSSRGGSYNEQFF.

The chain employs TRBV6-6 and TRBJ1-2; the match to TRBD1 covers 8 bases. Germline V gene sequence: CDR1 MNHNY, CDR2 SVGAGI (reference sequence). V was clipped by 6 bases and J by 5 bases; unmatched bases: 8. This CDR3 has 14 amino acids. CDR3 DNA sequence: TGTGCCAGCAGCTCGGACAGGGAAGAGTATGGCTACACCTTC. Its translation: CASSSDREEYGYTF.

The V call is TRBV7-8, the J call TRBJ1-3; 7 bases align to TRBD1. Germline CDR1 reads SGHVS; CDR2 reads FQNEAQ. The CDR3 has 17 amino acids. The ends lost 2 bases at V and 3 bases at J; junction bases unmatched: 10. Here the CDR3 reads CASSLRGTENNGNTIYF. In nucleotides, the CDR3 is TGTGCCAGCAGCTTAAGAGGGACAGAGAATAATGGAAACACCATATATTTT.

The V gene is TRBV11-3, the J gene TRBJ1-4; 8 bases agree with TRBD1. Germline V lookup: CDR1 SGHNT, CDR2 YENEEA. The CDR3 sequence is 16 residues long. V lost 2 bases, J lost 3 bases, and 5 bases stayed unmatched. The CDR3: CASSLIYRGSNEKLFF. Here the CDR3 DNA reads TGTGCCAGCAGCTTAATCTACAGGGGGTCTAATGAAAAACTGTTTTTT.